This T cell receptor (beta chain) is from a study of T cell responses to AZD1222 COVID-19 vaccine. For the study at large: Second-dose intervals near 4 or 12 weeks were combined. General study results and limits: Baseline serology detected seropositivity in only six AZD1222 recipients.

Measured with immunoSEQ multiplex PCR; TCRdb has only the in-frame clones, and not every one. Of 99,000 or so clones detected, 89% appear once; the ten largest clones hold approximately 19%. The CDR3 contains 13 residues. Germline CDR1 is MNHEY and CDR2 is SMNVEV (reference sequence). The V end lost 2 bases, the J end lost 3 bases, and 8 bases lay between the germline ends. With regard to this clone: The antigen is not known.

The clonotype comes from an adult in good health. This chain links TRBV27 with TRBJ2-7; D not certain. This sample comprised peripheral blood, obtained on day 0 of AZD1222 vaccination. DNA of the CDR3: TGTGCCAGCAGTTTAAATGCGCACTACGAGCAGTACTTC. This encodes CASSLNAHYEQYF.